Presented here are 25 T cell receptor beta chains from one specimen sequenced in a study of PD-1 blockade in classical Hodgkin lymphoma. Noted time point: newly diagnosed, previously untreated cHL patient sample. Clones were read by immunoSEQ multiplex PCR, and TCRdb kept only the in-frame ones, dropping some. The table lists more than 15,000 clones, approximately 86% of them singletons. Material for sequencing was peripheral blood mononuclear cells (PBMCs). Receptor source: a human donor with classical Hodgkin lymphoma.

The chain combines TRBV29-1 with TRBJ2-5; a weak D match, TRBD2 (6 bases). This CDR3 is built from 14 residues. The germline gives CDR1 SQVTM, CDR2 ANQGSEA. V was trimmed by 6 bases and J by 1 base, leaving 15 bases between them. CDR3 sequence reads: CSVTVGTAQETQYF. CDR3 sequence (DNA): TGCAGCGTAACCGTGGGGACTGCCCAAGAGACCCAGTACTTC.

V usage is TRBV5-4 and J usage is TRBJ2-7; no firm D call. CDR3 length: 13 residues. The germline gives CDR1 SGHNT, CDR2 YYREEE (reference sequence). V lost 4 bases and J lost 4, with 12 bases in between. CDR3 sequence (DNA): TGTGCCAGCAGCGTGGACGGCAAATACGAGCAGTACTTC. It is translated as CASSVDGKYEQYF.

V and J are TRBV7-7 and TRBJ2-5, with TRBD1 identical over 11 bases. This CDR3 comprises 16 residues. The V segment lost 2 bases and the J segment 4 bases; nucleotides outside the gene matches: 6. Looked up from germline, CDR1 is SSHAT and CDR2 is FNYEAQ (reference sequence). This CDR3 is CASSLSGQGVTETQYF. CDR3 DNA: TGTGCCAGCAGCTTATCGGGACAGGGGGTTACAGAGACCCAGTACTTC.

This chain joins TRBV27 and TRBJ1-5; 8 nucleotides align to TRBD1. Unmatched junction bases numbered 9, after V lost 4 bases and J lost 4 bases. Germline CDR1 reads MNHEY; CDR2 reads SMNVEV (reference sequence). The CDR3 is made up of 16 amino acids. CDR3 bases: TGTGCCAGCAGTTCGAAGGACAGGGTCGGAAATCAGCCCCAGCATTTT. Translated: CASSSKDRVGNQPQHF.

J is TRBJ2-5 and V is TRBV11-2; D possibly matches TRBD1 or TRBD2 (5 bases each). V lost 6 bases to trimming and J lost 9 bases, with 20 bases between them. The CDR3 length is 14 residues. Looked up from germline, CDR1 is SGHAT and CDR2 is FQNNGV. The CDR3 reads CASSSKRSQGAQYF. CDR3 coding DNA: TGTGCCAGCAGTTCCAAGCGGTCCCAAGGGGCCCAGTACTTC. Full variable domain (missing parts from reference TRBV11-2 and TRBJ2-5): EAGVAQSPRYKIIEKRQSVAFWCNPISGHATLYWYQQILGQGPKLLIQFQNNGVVDDSQLPKDRFSAERLKGVDSTLKIQPAKLEDSAVYLCASSSKRSQGAQYFGPGTRLLVL.

The chain uses TRBV11-3 and TRBJ2-5; 8 nucleotides agree with TRBD1. This CDR3 contains 15 residues. Germline assignment: CDR1 SGHNT and CDR2 YENEEA. Trimming took 1 base from V and 5 from J; bases not matched to a gene: 6. The CDR3 DNA reads as TGTGCCAGCAGCTTAGGACAGGGGTTGGAGGAGACCCAGTACTTC. Translation: CASSLGQGLEETQYF.

The chain carries TRBV7-2 and TRBJ2-1; unclear D gene. The germline V gene encodes CDR1 SGHTA and CDR2 FQGNSA. Trimming pared 1 base from V and 5 bases from J, leaving 9 bases between. The CDR3 length is 14 residues. The CDR3 loop reads CASSLEQQHNEQFF. The CDR3 coding sequence is TGTGCCAGCAGCTTAGAGCAACAGCACAATGAGCAGTTCTTC.

The genes are TRBV7-9 and TRBJ2-3; D might be TRBD1 or TRBD2, each matching 5 bases. The CDR3 runs 15 residues. Germline V gene lookup returns CDR1 SEHNR and CDR2 FQNEAQ (reference sequence). The V end lost 5 bases, the J end lost 11 bases, and 23 bases lay between the germline ends. The CDR3 coding sequence is TGTGCCAGCAGCCAACCCGGACTGGGCCAGGGTGAGCAGTATTTT. It is translated as CASSQPGLGQGEQYF.

As DNA, the CDR3 is TGTGCCAGCTCACCACGGCAGGAATCAAATGGCTACACCTTC. Protein sequence: CASSPRQESNGYTF. The gene calls are TRBV18 and TRBJ1-2; D is ambiguous. The CDR3 is 14 residues long. Germline V gives CDR1 KGHSH, CDR2 LQKENI. The V end lost 1 base, the J end lost 6 bases, and 12 bases lay between the germline ends.

This chain connects TRBV7-8 to TRBJ2-3; no firm D call. CDR3 length equals 16 residues. V lost 4 bases to trimming and J lost 1 base, with 15 bases between them. The germline gives CDR1 SGHVS, CDR2 FQNEAQ. CDR3 sequence (DNA): TGTGCCAGCAGCTCCACAATTCTCCGCCGCACAGATACGCAGTATTTT. This sequence encodes CASSSTILRRTDTQYF.

The chain combines TRBV7-8 with TRBJ2-3, with D perhaps matching TRBD2 (5 bases). V lost 5 bases and J 5 bases, leaving 17 bases between the germline ends. Germline V gene data show CDR1 as SGHVS and CDR2 as FQNEAQ. The CDR3 length is 15 residues. For the CDR3, the DNA is TGTGCCAGCAGCGCACAAACGGCGGGTGTAGATACGCAGTATTTT. It specifies CASSAQTAGVDTQYF.

The chain employs TRBV5-8 and TRBJ1-2, with 9 bases that match TRBD1. The CDR3 runs to 16 residues. The junction had 7 bases not matched to a gene; V was cut back by 4 bases and J by 0 bases. Germline V gene sequence: CDR1 SGHTS, CDR2 YDEGEE. The CDR3 loop is CASSPGTGQANYGYTF. In DNA form, the CDR3 reads TGTGCCAGCAGCCCCGGGACAGGGCAAGCTAACTATGGCTACACCTTC. The full variable domain, completed using reference TRBV5-8 and TRBJ1-2, is EAGVTQSPTHLIKTRGQQATLRCSPISGHTSVYWYQQALGLGLQFLLWYDEGEERNRGNFPPRFSGRQFPNYSSELNVNALELEDSALYLCASSPGTGQANYGYTFGSGTRLTVV.

The chain employs TRBV7-2 and TRBJ2-1; the D gene could be TRBD1 or TRBD2 (6 bases each). In germline, CDR1 is SGHTA, CDR2 FQGNSA. The CDR3 has 15 amino acids. V gave up 5 bases and J gave up 1 base, with 12 bases separating them. The CDR3 nucleotides are TGTGCCAGCAGCCCCCAGGGGAGGTCCTACAATGAGCAGTTCTTC. Translating it yields CASSPQGRSYNEQFF.

The gene calls are TRBV4-2 and TRBJ2-1, with TRBD2 matching 7 bases. After removal of 0 bases from V and 10 bases from J, the junction contained 15 bases not matched to a gene. This CDR3 is built from 17 residues. Germline values: CDR1 LGHNA, CDR2 YNFKEQ. The CDR3 bases are TGTGCCAGCAGCCAAGAAAGCGGGACTACCCTCGTGCGGGAGCAGTTCTTC. It is translated as CASSQESGTTLVREQFF.

This CDR3 reads CASSSGGAGGWEQFF. The CDR3 DNA reads as TGTGCCAGCAGCTCGGGCGGAGCGGGAGGCTGGGAGCAGTTCTTC. The chain employs TRBV28 and TRBJ2-1; TRBD2 aligns across 9 bases. J gave up 10 bases and V 6 bases, and 13 bases lay outside the gene matches. The CDR3 is 15 residues long. CDR1 and CDR2 (germline): MDHEN, SYDVKM.

The J gene is TRBJ2-2, the V gene TRBV4-3, with 11 bases lining up with TRBD2. The J segment lost 6 bases and the V segment lost 0 bases, leaving 6 bases of the junction unmatched. The CDR3 has 17 amino acids. Per germline, CDR1 LGHNA and CDR2 YSLEER. Here the CDR3 reads CASSQDLAGGKSGELFF. In nucleotides, the CDR3 is TGCGCCAGCAGCCAAGACCTAGCGGGAGGAAAATCCGGGGAGCTGTTTTTT.

The chain carries TRBV19 and TRBJ1-5; no reliable D call. V shed 5 bases and J shed 7 bases, with 12 bases lying between them. The CDR3 totals 13 residues. CDR1 is LNHDA and CDR2 is SQIVND in the germline V gene (reference sequence). The CDR3 nucleotides read TGTGCCAGTAGTTTCTACAGCCAACAGCCCCAGCATTTT. Translated: CASSFYSQQPQHF.

The gene calls are TRBV18 and TRBJ2-3; D is tentatively TRBD1 or TRBD2 (6 bases each). CDR1 is KGHSH and CDR2 is LQKENI in the germline V gene. Trimming removed 8 bases at V and 4 bases at J, with 13 bases between. This CDR3 region has 13 residues. Here the CDR3 DNA reads TGTGCCAGCGAAGGGGGGCGATCAGATACGCAGTATTTT. It translates to CASEGGRSDTQYF. Supplemented by reference TRBV18 and TRBJ2-3, the full variable domain reads NAGVMQNPRHLVRRRGQEARLRCSPMKGHSHVYWYRQLPEEGLKFMVYLQKENIIDESGMPKERFSAEFPKEGPSILRIQQVVRGDSAAYFCASEGGRSDTQYFGPGTRLTVL.

The chain couples TRBV5-4 to TRBJ2-7, with 9 nucleotides matching TRBD2. This CDR3 is 15 amino acids long. J gave up 2 bases and V 1 base, and 4 bases lay outside the gene matches. Germline CDR1 SGHNT, CDR2 YYREEE (reference sequence). CDR3: CASSLPGGRAYEQYF. The CDR3 bases are TGTGCCAGCAGCTTGCCGGGCGGGAGGGCCTACGAGCAGTACTTC.

The rearrangement joins TRBV18 to TRBJ2-7; D uncertain. Germline loops: CDR1 KGHSH, CDR2 LQKENI. CDR3 size: 14 residues. V lost 6 bases to trimming and J lost 2 bases, with 14 bases between them. CDR3 protein: CASSPYGHTYEQYF. The CDR3 coding sequence is TGTGCCAGCTCCCCGTACGGGCATACCTACGAGCAGTACTTC.

As regards this clone: Compared with germline, one end of the junction differs, possibly owing to a read error. The V and J genes are TRBV6-8 and TRBJ2-7, with 7 bases matching TRBD1. The CDR3 is made up of 18 amino acids. Germline loops: CDR1 MNHGY, CDR2 SAAAGT. The CDR3 reads CASSYDDRECRGTYGQYF. Here the CDR3 DNA reads TGTGCCAGCAGTTACGACGACAGGGAATGCCGAGGGACCTACGGGCAGTACTTC.

The chain has TRBV5-5 and TRBJ2-1, with 8 bases lining up with TRBD1. The CDR3 loop spans 17 amino acids. The V gene's germline CDR1 is SGHKS and CDR2 YYEKEE (reference sequence). V gave up 0 bases and J gave up 7 bases; unmatched junction bases: 12. In DNA form, the CDR3 reads TGTGCCAGCAGCTTGGCCTGGGACAGGTCGGGGCGGAATGAGCAGTTCTTC. It is translated as CASSLAWDRSGRNEQFF.

This clone was seen once. In nucleotides, the CDR3 is TGTGCCAGCAGCTTACGGGCTAGCGGGAGTGAGACCCAGTACTTC. It is translated as CASSLRASGSETQYF. The chain employs TRBV7-2 and TRBJ2-5, with 10 positions matching TRBD2. V shed 2 bases, J shed 5 bases, and the junction held 5 bases outside the gene matches. Germline V gene sequence: CDR1 SGHTA, CDR2 FQGNSA. The CDR3 loop spans 15 amino acids.

This chain uses TRBV19 with TRBJ1-1; D remains ambiguous. The V end lost 6 bases, the J end lost 1 base, and 15 bases lay between the germline ends. Per the germline V gene, CDR1 is LNHDA and CDR2 is SQIVND (reference sequence). This CDR3 region has 15 residues. CDR3 nucleotide sequence: TGTGCCAGTAGGAGCCTAACGGTACGGAACACTGAAGCTTTCTTT. Its translation: CASRSLTVRNTEAFF.

The chain carries TRBV7-2 and TRBJ2-7, with 8 bases lining up with TRBD1. The J segment lost 2 bases and the V segment lost 5 bases, leaving 2 bases of the junction unmatched. CDR1 and CDR2 from the germline V gene are SGHTA and FQGNSA. The CDR3 runs to 13 residues. The CDR3 DNA reads TGTGCCAGCAGCGTGGACAGGGCCTACGAGCAGTACTTC. Protein product: CASSVDRAYEQYF.